Sequencing of this T cell receptor (beta chain) was carried out in a study of T cell responses to AZD1222 COVID-19 vaccine. Study-level points and caveats: White British donors predominated, females outnumbered males, and clonal diversity was possibly underestimated. Spike-specific TCR depth and breadth grew after two AZD1222 doses. Samples come after the peak T cell response, not at day 14.

About this clone itself: Its specificity is not known. The same CDR3 is also encoded by other DNA sequences in this sample.

CDR1 SGDLS and CDR2 YYNGEE come from the germline V gene. V was cut by 4 bases and J by 5 bases, with 9 bases left in between. This CDR3 region has 12 residues. Method: immunoSEQ multiplex PCR; TCRdb's copy keeps in-frame clones and lacks some. Among 200,000 to 250,000 clones listed, approximately 94% were seen once. Sequencing was performed on peripheral blood, taken 28 days after the second dose of the MenACWY control vaccine. The source of this sequence is an adult who received the MenACWY meningococcal vaccine as a control. The chain combines TRBV9 with TRBJ1-1; a possible D gene is TRBD1 (5 bases). The CDR3 sequence: CASSRGGTEAFF. DNA for the CDR3: TGTGCCAGCAGCAGGGGAGGAACTGAAGCTTTCTTT.